This section outlines one T cell receptor (beta chain) sequence together with its context. The source of the sample is a study of blood T cell repertoires in COVID-19. About the research overall: In each case, the material was cDNA or gDNA derived from T cells, B-cell-depleted T cells, or PBMCs.

This CDR3 is 14 amino acids long. Trimming removed 9 bases from V and 1 base from J, with 13 bases in between. In germline, CDR1 is SGHTA, CDR2 FQGNSA. The assay was immunoSEQ multiplex PCR, and TCRdb's table has in-frame clones only and misses some. The sample has over 75,000 clones, under 90% seen once; the top ten hold about 1.5%. The chain has TRBV7-2 and TRBJ2-1; D might be TRBD2 (6 bases). Sequences were obtained from peripheral blood. The TCR comes from a human donor with active COVID-19. The donor label of this sample is uncertain. The CDR3 region is CASQTSLSYNEQFF. The DNA of the CDR3 is TGTGCCAGTCAGACTAGTCTGTCCTACAATGAGCAGTTCTTC.